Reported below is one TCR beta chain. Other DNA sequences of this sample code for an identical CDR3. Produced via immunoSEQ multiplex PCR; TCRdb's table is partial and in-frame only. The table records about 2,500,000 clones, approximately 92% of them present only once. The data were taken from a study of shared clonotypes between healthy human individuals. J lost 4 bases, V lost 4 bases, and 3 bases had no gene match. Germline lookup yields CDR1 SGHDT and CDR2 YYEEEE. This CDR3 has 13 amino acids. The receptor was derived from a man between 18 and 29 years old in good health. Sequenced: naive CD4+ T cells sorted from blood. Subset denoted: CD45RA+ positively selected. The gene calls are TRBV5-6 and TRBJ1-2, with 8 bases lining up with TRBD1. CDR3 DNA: TGTGCCAGCAGCCCCGGACAGGGCTATGGCTACACCTTC. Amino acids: CASSPGQGYGYTF.